The clone carrying this T cell receptor (beta chain) was detected only a few times. Its antigen is as yet unknown. This sample stems from a study of T-cell reconstitution after alpha-beta-depleted transplantation in children. Study-wide points: About two months after transplant, alpha-beta T cells reportedly came from several hundred expanded graft clones.

Unique molecular identifiers were incorporated into the prepared TCRbeta library. A single record per CDR3 protein comes from TCRdb applying MiXCR to the PCR reads. Here the sample spans approximately 85,000 distinct CDR3 sequences, around an eighth being singletons. This CDR3 is 17 amino acids long. Germline V gene sequence: CDR1 SGHDT, CDR2 YYEEEE. With 2 bases clipped from V and 0 bases from J, the junction kept 8 bases outside the gene matches. The TCR comes from a male patient between 2 and 10 years old who had a stem cell transplant for acute lymphoblastic leukemia, so the T cells may come from the graft donor. The chain is built from TRBV5-6 and TRBJ1-5; 7 nucleotides line up with TRBD1. This specimen consisted of PBMCs, mostly from graft donor cells, obtained 180 days after TCRalphabeta/CD19-depleted stem cell transplant. CDR3 DNA sequence: TGTGCCAGCAGCTTAGGGACAGATTATTATAGCAATCAGCCCCAGCATTTT. Residues: CASSLGTDYYSNQPQHF.